Shown below are 12 T cell receptor beta chains from a single sample sequenced in a study of cytomegalovirus exposure and HLA in healthy donors. Use of 60 Vbeta and 13 Jbeta primers characterized the PCR. Measured with immunoSEQ multiplex PCR; TCRdb has only the in-frame clones, and not every one. The profile covers about 130,000 clones, with roughly four fifths appearing a single time and around 2% taken by the ten largest. Sequenced material: PBMCs. The receptors originated from a woman in her fifties or sixties in good health and CMV-seronegative.

J is TRBJ2-7 and V is TRBV27; a possible D gene is TRBD1 (6 bases). Germline V lookup: CDR1 MNHEY, CDR2 SMNVEV (reference sequence). The CDR3 spans 14 residues. The ends were cut back, 0 bases at V and 7 bases at J, with 13 bases in the middle. In DNA form, the CDR3 reads TGTGCCAGCAGTTTATCTGTAGAAGGGGGAGAGCAGTACTTC. Amino acid sequence: CASSLSVEGGEQYF.

The chain couples TRBV7-6 to TRBJ1-1; D ambiguous. CDR3 length equals 11 residues. V gave up 5 bases and J gave up 8 bases, with 9 bases separating them. Germline V lookup: CDR1 SGHVS, CDR2 FNYEAQ. The CDR3 loop reads CASSRGGEAFF. The CDR3 coding sequence is TGTGCCAGCAGCCGCGGAGGGGAAGCTTTCTTT. Full variable domain (rest looked up from reference TRBV7-6 and TRBJ1-1): GAGVSQSPRYKVTKRGQDVALRCDPISGHVSLYWYRQALGQGPEFLTYFNYEAQQDKSGLPNDRFSAERPEGSISTLTIQRTEQRDSAMYRCASSRGGEAFFGQGTRLTVV.

This clone was counted a few times. The chain has TRBV5-8 and TRBJ1-2; D call uncertain. The CDR3 has 13 residues. CDR1 is SGHTS, CDR2 YDEGEE, per germline. Trimming pared 3 bases from V and 5 bases from J, leaving 11 bases between. The CDR3 region has the DNA TGTGCCAGCAGCTCGCAACTCTTATATGGCTACACCTTC. Encoded protein: CASSSQLLYGYTF.

This clone occurred once. The chain links TRBV4-1 to TRBJ2-7; no clear D gene. V lost 6 bases to trimming and J lost 0 bases, with 15 bases between them. CDR1 and CDR2 (germline): MGHRA, YSYEKL. CDR3 length equals 15 residues. The CDR3, as DNA: TGCGCCAGCAGTCTGGGCAGAGACACCTCCTACGAGCAGTACTTC. This gives the protein CASSLGRDTSYEQYF.

The chain is built from TRBV18 and TRBJ2-6, with D perhaps TRBD1 (6 bases). Germline loops: CDR1 KGHSH, CDR2 LQKENI. The CDR3 loop spans 15 amino acids. With 2 bases removed from V and 3 bases from J, the gap between germline ends came to 8 bases. CDR3 DNA sequence: TGTGCCAGCTCACCAGGGGGCGGTGGGGCCAACGTCCTGACTTTC. This encodes CASSPGGGGANVLTF.

This chain joins TRBV28 and TRBJ1-2; D might be TRBD1 (6 bases). Germline CDR1 and CDR2: MDHEN and SYDVKM. Deletions cut 6 bases from V and 5 bases from J, with 13 bases between. This CDR3 has 13 amino acids. CDR3 loop: CASSARTEYGYTF. The CDR3 DNA is TGTGCCAGCAGCGCCCGGACAGAATATGGCTACACCTTC.

V gene TRBV12-5 combines with J gene TRBJ1-2, with 8 bases identical to TRBD1. J lost 8 bases, V lost 2 bases, and 7 bases had no gene match. CDR1 and CDR2 from the germline V gene are LGHNT and FRNRAP. The CDR3 totals 14 residues. CDR3 sequence reads: CASGLRDRTEGYTF. For the CDR3, the DNA is TGTGCTAGTGGTTTGAGGGACAGGACAGAGGGCTACACCTTC.

The sample holds a few counts of this clone. The V and J genes are TRBV21-1 and TRBJ2-2; the table's D call, TRBD2, has no DNA check behind it. TRBV21-1 is a known pseudogene. This CDR3 spans 15 amino acids. CDR3: CASSTGGTSKAELFF. The CDR3 bases are TGTGCCAGCAGCACTGGGGGGACTTCAAAGGCGGAGCTGTTTTTT.

The chain joins TRBV6-1 to TRBJ1-2, with D possibly matching TRBD1 (5 bases). The CDR3 is 16 amino acids. The germline V gene has CDR1 MNHNS and CDR2 SASEGT. V was clipped by 0 bases and J by 1 base, with 12 bases between them. The CDR3 nucleotides read TGTGCCAGCAGTGAAGCGTGGGTGGGACTTAACTATGGCTACACCTTC. Translating it yields CASSEAWVGLNYGYTF.

The chain links TRBV30 to TRBJ1-5, with 8 bases aligning to TRBD1. Trimming at V came to 1 base and at J to 4 bases, leaving 3 bases not matched to a gene. The CDR3 extends over 14 amino acids. The germline V gene has CDR1 GTSNPN and CDR2 SVGIG (reference sequence). The CDR3 nucleotides read TGTGCCTGGAGTGCTGGACAGGGTAATCAGCCCCAGCATTTT. This encodes CAWSAGQGNQPQHF.

The chain couples TRBV5-6 to TRBJ2-7, with TRBD1 matching 10 bases. This CDR3 contains 15 residues. Trimming took 4 bases from V and 7 from J; bases not matched to a gene: 11. Germline lookup yields CDR1 SGHDT and CDR2 YYEEEE. The CDR3 here is CASSHRQGARGEQYF. In DNA, the CDR3 is TGTGCCAGCAGCCACCGACAGGGGGCGCGTGGGGAGCAGTACTTC.

The CDR3 coding sequence is TGTGCCAGCAGTGAAGCTTCCAGGGGAGAGCAGTTCTTC. Translated, it gives CASSEASRGEQFF. This rearrangement joins TRBV6-1 to TRBJ2-1, with D possibly TRBD1 on 6 matching bases. Germline-derived CDR1 and CDR2 are MNHNS and SASEGT. Deletions cut 0 bases from V and 10 bases from J, with 10 bases between. This CDR3 spans 13 amino acids.